These T cell receptor beta chains were read from a single sample in a study of human T cells and chemical hapten exposure. From the RACE reads, TCRdb called clonotypes with MiXCR, one entry per CDR3 protein. There are nearly 95,000 distinct CDR3 sequences in the sample; 9.5% to 11% occur only once, and less than 2.5% lies in the top ten. Sequencing used whole blood, obtained in connection with sensitization to the hapten diphenylcyclopropenone (DPC). Receptor source: a man aged 40-50 years with alopecia areata. Some clones in this sample may be carry-over from other donors' samples. Both conserved end residues are part of each CDR3. D genes are given only for firm matches. Only some rows state a clone size, as once, few, many or a class for expanded clones.

clone_size j_call d_call v_call cdr3_aa cdr3_nt
NA TRBJ2-3 TRBD2 TRBV6-2/TRBV6-3 CASSPPTSGSTDTQYF TGTGCCAGCAGTCCGCCTACTAGCGGGAGCACAGATACGCAGTATTTT
NA TRBJ2-3 TRBD1 TRBV6-2/TRBV6-3 CASIPGQGRRATDTQYF TGTGCCAGCATCCCGGGACAGGGTCGGCGGGCCACAGATACGCAGTATTTT
few TRBJ2-1 NA TRBV7-3 CASSLEGYSYNEQFF TGTGCCAGCAGCTTAGAGGGTTACTCCTACAATGAGCAGTTCTTC
few TRBJ1-1 TRBD1 TRBV5-8 CASSFPGGYTEAFF TGTGCCAGCAGCTTCCCAGGGGGCTACACTGAAGCTTTCTTT
many TRBJ2-1 NA TRBV6-2/TRBV6-3 CASSLQWAEQFF TGTGCCAGCAGTCTACAGTGGGCTGAGCAGTTCTTC
NA TRBJ2-1 NA TRBV6-2/TRBV6-3 CASSYQSRRGEQFF TGTGCCAGCAGTTACCAGTCCAGGAGGGGTGAGCAGTTCTTC
NA TRBJ2-7 NA TRBV7-6 CASSLAPGTIYEQYF TGTGCCAGCAGCTTAGCACCCGGGACCATCTACGAGCAGTACTTC
many TRBJ2-7 TRBD1 TRBV20-1 CSARTDGQGHFYEQYF TGCAGTGCTAGGACAGACGGACAGGGGCATTTCTACGAGCAGTACTTC
NA TRBJ2-1 TRBD2 TRBV7-3 CASSFPAGGYNEQFF TGTGCCAGCAGCTTCCCAGCGGGAGGGTACAATGAGCAGTTCTTC
many TRBJ2-5 NA TRBV2 CASSEGGGGRETQYF TGTGCCAGCAGTGAAGGGGGAGGGGGGCGTGAGACCCAGTACTTC
NA TRBJ2-1 TRBD2 TRBV6-5 CASSYRTSGYNEQFF TGTGCCAGCAGTTACCGGACTAGCGGTTACAATGAGCAGTTCTTC
NA TRBJ2-7 TRBD1 TRBV10-3 CAITGQGGEQYF TGTGCCATCACAGGACAGGGAGGCGAGCAGTACTTC
many TRBJ2-3 NA TRBV29-1 CSVVINLRGDTQYF TGCAGCGTTGTTATTAACTTGCGAGGAGATACGCAGTATTTT
few TRBJ1-5 NA TRBV20-1 CSASRGVNQPQHF TGCAGTGCTAGTAGGGGGGTTAATCAGCCCCAGCATTTT
many TRBJ2-1 NA TRBV6-2/TRBV6-3 CASSLLQGREQFF TGTGCCAGCAGTCTCCTACAGGGACGTGAGCAGTTCTTC
many TRBJ1-5 NA TRBV2 CASSEGGRRDRQPQHF TGTGCCAGCAGTGAGGGAGGAAGGAGGGATCGGCAGCCCCAGCATTTT
many TRBJ1-3 NA TRBV20-1 CSASPRRGNTIYF TGCAGTGCTAGTCCCCGGCGGGGAAACACCATATATTTT
NA TRBJ2-2 NA TRBV3-1 CASSQDRVASVTGELFF TGTGCCAGCAGCCAAGATAGGGTAGCATCGGTCACCGGGGAGCTGTTTTTT
NA TRBJ2-1 TRBD2 TRBV7-2 CASSLVLSSGTYNEQFF TGTGCCAGCAGCTTAGTTCTGTCTAGCGGGACCTACAATGAGCAGTTCTTC
few TRBJ1-3 NA TRBV14 CASSLLTGMNTIYF TGTGCCAGCAGCCTCCTGACGGGGATGAACACCATATATTTT
NA TRBJ1-4 TRBD1 TRBV19 CASSIIGTANEKLFF TGTGCCAGTAGTATAATTGGGACAGCGAATGAAAAACTGTTTTTT
few TRBJ2-3 TRBD2 TRBV4-3 CASSQEKGLAGATDTQYF TGCGCCAGCAGCCAGGAAAAAGGACTAGCGGGAGCCACAGATACGCAGTATTTT
NA TRBJ1-2 NA TRBV24-1 CATSEGNYGYTF TGTGCCACCAGTGAAGGGAACTATGGCTACACCTTC
few TRBJ2-7 NA TRBV5-6 CASSLGQPTYEQYF TGTGCCAGCAGCTTGGGACAGCCCACCTACGAGCAGTACTTC
few TRBJ2-1 TRBD1 TRBV28 CASSTERTGYNEQFF TGTGCCAGCAGTACGGAAAGGACAGGCTACAATGAGCAGTTCTTC
few TRBJ1-2 TRBD1 TRBV5-5 CASTPRGDSYGYTF TGTGCCAGCACCCCAAGGGGGGACAGCTATGGCTACACCTTC
few TRBJ2-3 NA TRBV6-2/TRBV6-3 CASSNTLSTDTQYF TGTGCCAGCAGTAACACCCTCAGCACAGATACGCAGTATTTT
NA TRBJ1-5 NA TRBV12-3/TRBV12-4 CASSLGQPQHF TGTGCCAGCAGTTTAGGACAGCCCCAGCATTTT